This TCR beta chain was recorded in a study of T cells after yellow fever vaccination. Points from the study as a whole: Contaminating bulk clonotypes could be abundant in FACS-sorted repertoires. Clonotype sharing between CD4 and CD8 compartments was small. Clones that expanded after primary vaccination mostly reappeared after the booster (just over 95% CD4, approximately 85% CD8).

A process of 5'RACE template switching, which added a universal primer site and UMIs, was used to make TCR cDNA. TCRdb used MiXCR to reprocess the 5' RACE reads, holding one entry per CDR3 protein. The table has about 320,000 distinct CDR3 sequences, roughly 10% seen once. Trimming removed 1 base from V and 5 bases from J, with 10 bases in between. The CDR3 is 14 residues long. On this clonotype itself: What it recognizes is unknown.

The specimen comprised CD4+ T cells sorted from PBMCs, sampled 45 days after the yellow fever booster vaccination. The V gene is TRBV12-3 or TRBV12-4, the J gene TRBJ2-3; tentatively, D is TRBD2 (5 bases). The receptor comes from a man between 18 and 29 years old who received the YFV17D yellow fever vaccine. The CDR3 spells CASSLGFGVDTQYF. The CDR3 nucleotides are TGTGCCAGCAGTTTAGGGTTCGGGGTAGATACGCAGTATTTT.